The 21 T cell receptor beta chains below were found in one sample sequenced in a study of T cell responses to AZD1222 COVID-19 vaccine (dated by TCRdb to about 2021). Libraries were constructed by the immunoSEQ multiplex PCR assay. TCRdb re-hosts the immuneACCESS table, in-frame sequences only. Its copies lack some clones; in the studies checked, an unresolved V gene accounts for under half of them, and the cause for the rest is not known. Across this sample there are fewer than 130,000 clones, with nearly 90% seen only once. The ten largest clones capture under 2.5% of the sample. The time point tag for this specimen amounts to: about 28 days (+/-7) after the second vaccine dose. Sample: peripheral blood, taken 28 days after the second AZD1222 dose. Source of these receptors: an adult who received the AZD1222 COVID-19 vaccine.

CDR3 nucleotides: TGTGCCAGCAGTGATAGGAACAGGGTTTTAGGCTACACCTTC. This encodes CASSDRNRVLGYTF. This sequence joins TRBV2 and TRBJ1-2; the D gene is possibly TRBD1 (6 bases). The CDR3 totals 14 residues. Trimming pared 3 bases from V and 8 bases from J, leaving 16 bases between. Germline V gene lookup returns CDR1 SNHLY and CDR2 FYNNEI.

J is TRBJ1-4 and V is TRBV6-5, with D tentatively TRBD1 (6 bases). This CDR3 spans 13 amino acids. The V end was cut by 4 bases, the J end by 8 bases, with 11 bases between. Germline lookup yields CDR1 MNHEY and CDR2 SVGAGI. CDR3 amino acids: CASSWRQEEKLFF. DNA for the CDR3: TGTGCCAGCAGTTGGAGACAGGAGGAAAAACTGTTTTTT.

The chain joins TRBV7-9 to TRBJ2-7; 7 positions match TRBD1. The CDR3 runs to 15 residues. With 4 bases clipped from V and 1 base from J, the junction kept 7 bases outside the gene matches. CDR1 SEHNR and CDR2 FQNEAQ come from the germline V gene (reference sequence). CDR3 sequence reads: CASSSPETGSYEQYF. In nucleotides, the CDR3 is TGTGCCAGCAGCTCCCCTGAGACAGGGTCCTACGAGCAGTACTTC.

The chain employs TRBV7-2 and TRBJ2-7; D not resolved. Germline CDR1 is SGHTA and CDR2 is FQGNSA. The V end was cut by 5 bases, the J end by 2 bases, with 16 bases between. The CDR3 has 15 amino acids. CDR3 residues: CASSQNISWPYEQYF. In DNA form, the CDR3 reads TGTGCCAGCAGCCAAAATATAAGCTGGCCCTACGAGCAGTACTTC.

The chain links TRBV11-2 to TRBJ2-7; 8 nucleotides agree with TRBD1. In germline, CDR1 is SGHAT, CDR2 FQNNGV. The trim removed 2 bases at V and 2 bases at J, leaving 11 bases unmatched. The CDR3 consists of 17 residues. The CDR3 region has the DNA TGTGCCAGCAGCTTAATTCCCGGGACAGGAGAAGCCTACGAGCAGTACTTC. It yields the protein CASSLIPGTGEAYEQYF.

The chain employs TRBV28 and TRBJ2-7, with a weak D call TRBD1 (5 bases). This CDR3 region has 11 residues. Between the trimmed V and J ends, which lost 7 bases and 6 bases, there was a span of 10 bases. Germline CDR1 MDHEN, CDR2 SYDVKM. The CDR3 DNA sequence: TGTGCCAGCAACAGGTTTGGCGAGCAGTACTTC. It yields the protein CASNRFGEQYF.

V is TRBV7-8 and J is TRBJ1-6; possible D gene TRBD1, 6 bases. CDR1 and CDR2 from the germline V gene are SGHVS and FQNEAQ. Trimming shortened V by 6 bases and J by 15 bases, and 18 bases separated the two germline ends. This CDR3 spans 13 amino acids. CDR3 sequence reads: CASSYRAQDHLHF. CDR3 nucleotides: TGTGCCAGCAGTTACAGGGCCCAAGACCACCTCCACTTT.

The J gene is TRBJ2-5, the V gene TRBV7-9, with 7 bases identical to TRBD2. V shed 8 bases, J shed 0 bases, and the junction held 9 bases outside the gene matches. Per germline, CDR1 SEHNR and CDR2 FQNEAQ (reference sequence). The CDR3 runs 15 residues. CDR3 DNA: TGTGCCAGCTTCGCCGCGGGAGCCGACCAAGAGACCCAGTACTTC. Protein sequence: CASFAAGADQETQYF.

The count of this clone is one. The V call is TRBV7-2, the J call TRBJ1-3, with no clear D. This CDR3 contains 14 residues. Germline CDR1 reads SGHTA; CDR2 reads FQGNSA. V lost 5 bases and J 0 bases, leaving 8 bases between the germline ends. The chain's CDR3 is CASSARSSGNTIYF. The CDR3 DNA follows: TGTGCCAGCAGCGCACGGAGCTCTGGAAACACCATATATTTT.

CDR3 in DNA: TGTGCCAGCAGCCATGCGGCGTCAGTAAATGGCTACACCTTC. Translation gives CASSHAASVNGYTF. This sequence joins TRBV3-1 (or the pseudogene TRBV3-2) and TRBJ1-2; D gene ambiguous. Trimming took off 3 bases at V and 6 bases at J, with 14 bases between the two ends. In germline, CDR1 is LGHDT, CDR2 YNNKEL (reference sequence). CDR3 length equals 14 residues.

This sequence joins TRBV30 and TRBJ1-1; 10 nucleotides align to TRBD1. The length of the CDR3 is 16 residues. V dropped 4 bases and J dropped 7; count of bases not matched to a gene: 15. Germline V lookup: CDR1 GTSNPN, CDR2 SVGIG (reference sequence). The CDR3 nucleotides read TGTGCCTGGACCCCCCCTAGGGACAGGGGAATAAATGAAGCTTTCTTT. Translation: CAWTPPRDRGINEAFF.

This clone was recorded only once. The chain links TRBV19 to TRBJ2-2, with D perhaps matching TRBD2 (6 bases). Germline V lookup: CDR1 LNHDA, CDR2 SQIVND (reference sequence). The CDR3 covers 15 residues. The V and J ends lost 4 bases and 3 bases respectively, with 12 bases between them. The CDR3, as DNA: TGTGCCAGTAGTACAAGCGGGCTTTACACCGGGGAGCTGTTTTTT. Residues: CASSTSGLYTGELFF.

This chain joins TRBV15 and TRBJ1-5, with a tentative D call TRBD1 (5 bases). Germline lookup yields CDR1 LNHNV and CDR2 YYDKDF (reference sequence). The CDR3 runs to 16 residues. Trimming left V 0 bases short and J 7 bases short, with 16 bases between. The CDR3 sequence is CATSRDVLGGGQPQHF. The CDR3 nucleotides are TGTGCCACCAGCAGAGATGTCCTCGGGGGGGGACAGCCCCAGCATTTT.

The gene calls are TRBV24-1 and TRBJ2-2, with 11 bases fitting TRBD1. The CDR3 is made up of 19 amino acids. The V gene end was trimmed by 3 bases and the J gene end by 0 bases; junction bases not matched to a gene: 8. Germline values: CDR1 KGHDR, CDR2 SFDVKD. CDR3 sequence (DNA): TGTGCCACCAGTGATCCCCGGGACAGGGGGGCCTCGAACACCGGGGAGCTGTTTTTT. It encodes CATSDPRDRGASNTGELFF.

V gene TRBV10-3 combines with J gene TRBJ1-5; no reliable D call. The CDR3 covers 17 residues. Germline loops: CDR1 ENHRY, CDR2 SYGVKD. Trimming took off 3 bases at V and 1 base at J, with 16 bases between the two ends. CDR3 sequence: CAISDAGFGISNQPQHF. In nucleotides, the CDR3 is TGTGCCATCAGTGACGCCGGGTTCGGGATAAGCAATCAGCCCCAGCATTTT.

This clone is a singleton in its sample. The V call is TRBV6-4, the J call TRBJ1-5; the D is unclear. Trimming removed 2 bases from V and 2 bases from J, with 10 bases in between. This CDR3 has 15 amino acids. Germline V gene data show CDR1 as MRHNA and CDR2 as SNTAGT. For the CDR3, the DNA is TGTGCCAGCAGTGACCCGACGCGTGGCAATCAGCCCCAGCATTTT. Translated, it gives CASSDPTRGNQPQHF.

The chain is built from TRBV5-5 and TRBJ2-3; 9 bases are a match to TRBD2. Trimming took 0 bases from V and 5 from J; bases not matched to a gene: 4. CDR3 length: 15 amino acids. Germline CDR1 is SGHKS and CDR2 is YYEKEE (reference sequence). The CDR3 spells CASSLGTSVIDTQYF. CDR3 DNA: TGTGCCAGCAGCTTGGGGACTAGCGTAATAGATACGCAGTATTTT. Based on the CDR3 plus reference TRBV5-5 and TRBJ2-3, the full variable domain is DAGVTQSPTHLIKTRGQQVTLRCSPISGHKSVSWYQQVLGQGPQFIFQYYEKEERGRGNFPDRFSARQFPNYSSELNVNALLLGDSALYLCASSLGTSVIDTQYFGPGTRLTVL.

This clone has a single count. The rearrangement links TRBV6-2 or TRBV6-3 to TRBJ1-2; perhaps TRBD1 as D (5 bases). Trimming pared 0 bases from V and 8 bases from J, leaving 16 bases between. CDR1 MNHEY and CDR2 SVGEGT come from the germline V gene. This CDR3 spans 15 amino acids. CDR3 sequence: CASSYSTVQGQGYTF. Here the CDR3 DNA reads TGTGCCAGCAGTTACTCGACAGTCCAAGGGCAGGGCTACACCTTC.

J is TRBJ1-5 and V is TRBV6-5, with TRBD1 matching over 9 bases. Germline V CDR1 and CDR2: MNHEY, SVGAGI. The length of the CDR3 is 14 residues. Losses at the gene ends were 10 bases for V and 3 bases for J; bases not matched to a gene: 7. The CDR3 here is CATQTGGHNQPQHF. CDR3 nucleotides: TGTGCCACGCAAACAGGGGGCCACAATCAGCCCCAGCATTTT.

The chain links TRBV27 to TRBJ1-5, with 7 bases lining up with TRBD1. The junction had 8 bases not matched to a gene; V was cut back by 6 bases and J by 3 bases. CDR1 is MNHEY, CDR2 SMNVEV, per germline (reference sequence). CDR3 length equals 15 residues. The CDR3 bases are TGTGCCAGCAGGCTGGCAGGGGGGAACAATCAGCCCCAGCATTTT. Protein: CASRLAGGNNQPQHF.

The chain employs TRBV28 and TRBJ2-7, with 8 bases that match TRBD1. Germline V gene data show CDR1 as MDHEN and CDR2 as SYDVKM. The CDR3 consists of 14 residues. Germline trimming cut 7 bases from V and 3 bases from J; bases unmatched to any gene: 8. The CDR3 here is CASTRGRTDYEQYF. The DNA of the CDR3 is TGTGCCAGCACCAGGGGGCGAACCGACTACGAGCAGTACTTC.